This T cell receptor (beta chain) appears in the sequencing data of a study of CD8 T cells in ankylosing spondylitis. Study-wide points: Within matched ankylosing spondylitis synovial fluid, disease-linked clones were reportedly significantly enriched.

TCRdb ran MiXCR on the 5' RACE reads and lists one entry per CDR3 protein. The sample lists over 200,000 distinct CDR3 sequences; about 10% were seen once. This clonotype was detected many times. Its antigen is still unknown. CDR1 and CDR2 from the germline V gene are MDHEN and SYDVKM. Trimming cost V 8 bases and J 2 bases; bases outside gene matches: 5. The CDR3 is made up of 15 amino acids. The clonotype originates from a male donor with ankylosing spondylitis or in good health (not recorded which). V and J are TRBV28 and TRBJ1-5, with TRBD1 matching 11 bases. The sequenced material came from blood, either unsorted or a sorted T cell fraction (not recorded which). The CDR3 loop reads CASRGTGGGNQPQHF. The CDR3 DNA follows: TGTGCCAGCCGAGGGACAGGGGGAGGCAATCAGCCCCAGCATTTT.